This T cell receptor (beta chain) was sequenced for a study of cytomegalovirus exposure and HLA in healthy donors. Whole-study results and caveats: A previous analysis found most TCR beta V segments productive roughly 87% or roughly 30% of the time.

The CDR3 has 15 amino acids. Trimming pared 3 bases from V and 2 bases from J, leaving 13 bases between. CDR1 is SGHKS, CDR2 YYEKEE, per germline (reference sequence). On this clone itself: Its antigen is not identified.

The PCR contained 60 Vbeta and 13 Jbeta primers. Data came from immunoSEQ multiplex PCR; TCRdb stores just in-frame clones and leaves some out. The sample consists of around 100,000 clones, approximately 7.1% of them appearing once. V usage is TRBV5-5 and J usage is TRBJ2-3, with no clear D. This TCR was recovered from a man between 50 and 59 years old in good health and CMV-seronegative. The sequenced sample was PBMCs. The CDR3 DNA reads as TGTGCCAGCAGCTACCGCGAGCGCCTCACAGATACGCAGTATTTT. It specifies CASSYRERLTDTQYF.